This T cell receptor (beta chain) was sequenced for a study of cytomegalovirus exposure and HLA in healthy donors. Whole-study context: Out of approximately 400 genotyped donors, roughly 83% belonged to the Caucasian-associated ancestry cluster. Study-wide results and limits: As was reported, the HLA-A and HLA-B alleles of most subjects were accurately predicted from TCR beta sequences. A later analysis reportedly found that, within productive TCRs, an Asian-associated ancestry cluster had fewer N-insertions than the mean observed across the roughly 730 donors. For TCR beta chains, V- and J-gene trimming was later linked to a missense DCLRE1C variant.

Turning to this clone: Its specificity is not known.

The PCR made use of 60 Vbeta and 13 Jbeta primers. Only in-frame clones appear in the TCRdb table, and some are missing; sequencing was by immunoSEQ multiplex PCR. The sample contains roughly 120,000 clones, over 60% of which appear only once. Looked up from germline, CDR1 is MGHRA and CDR2 is YSYEKL. V lost 4 bases, J lost 6 bases, and 14 bases stayed unmatched. CDR3 size: 16 residues. V usage is TRBV4-1 and J usage is TRBJ1-1, with 7 bases matching TRBD1. The sequence derives from a woman aged 40 to 49 in good health and CMV-seropositive. The sequencing input was PBMCs. The CDR3 reads CASSPRLATGEAEAFF. CDR3 DNA: TGCGCCAGCAGCCCTCGCCTGGCCACAGGGGAGGCTGAAGCTTTCTTT.